This TCR beta chain was retrieved from a study of T-cell reconstitution after alpha-beta-depleted transplantation in children. During its preparation, the TCRbeta library received unique molecular identifiers. TCRdb re-called the PCR reads through MiXCR, storing one row per CDR3 protein. The data contain about 500,000 distinct CDR3 sequences, around a third of them seen just once; the ten biggest clones take up 2% to 3%. This CDR3 region has 14 residues. V lost 5 bases and J 0 bases, leaving 10 bases between the germline ends. The germline V gene encodes CDR1 SGHVS and CDR2 FNYEAQ. Sequencing used PBMCs from the stem cell graft donor, obtained from the stem cell graft. The origin of this receptor is a human donor who donated a stem cell graft to a child with aplastic anemia. The rearrangement joins TRBV7-6 to TRBJ1-1; a possible D gene is TRBD1 (5 bases). The CDR3 spells CASSTGTVNTEAFF. DNA for the CDR3: TGTGCCAGCAGCACCGGGACGGTGAACACTGAAGCTTTCTTT.